This TCR beta chain was observed in a study of identical twins. Study conclusions and caveats: There was more out-of-frame TCR alpha sharing in monozygotic twins than models estimated. Excess sharing between twins was weaker in beta out-of-frame sequences. The authors noted that invariant MAIT and iNKT cells could partly confound zero-insertion analyses.

This CDR3 comprises 15 residues. Trimming shortened V by 0 bases and J by 3 bases, and 11 bases separated the two germline ends. CDR1 and CDR2 from the germline V gene are SGHTS and YDEGEE. Concerning this clonotype itself: The antigen is not known.

Carrying unique molecular identifiers, the cDNA also gained a universal primer site through template switching. TCRdb analysed the 5' RACE reads with MiXCR anew, one entry per CDR3 protein. The data contain hundreds of thousands of distinct CDR3 sequences, 6.5% to 8.5% of them singletons. These sequences were also reported in another study, on yellow fever vaccine responses in identical twins.

Material: memory (CD45RO+) T cells sorted from blood. The TCR sequence derives from a woman in her late teens or twenties in good health. The chain links TRBV5-8 to TRBJ2-3; tentatively, D is TRBD1 (6 bases). This CDR3 reads CASSLGQAVTDTQYF. CDR3 nucleotide sequence: TGTGCCAGCAGCTTGGGACAGGCCGTTACAGATACGCAGTATTTT.